The rows below give T cell receptor beta chains drawn from one sample of a study of OX40 agonist ivuxolimab in advanced cancers. The assay was immunoSEQ multiplex PCR, and TCRdb's table has in-frame clones only and misses some. The sample carries tens of thousands of clones, over 65% recorded once. This sample comprised CD4+ or CD8+ T cells sorted from blood, obtained in a trial of the OX40 agonist ivuxolimab. These receptor sequences come from an adult with an advanced solid tumor such as melanoma, head and neck, liver or kidney cancer. The CDR3 runs from the conserved cysteine through the conserved F or W. The D gene is left open where the match is weak. Clone size is shown for a subset of rows, as once, few, many or a class of expanded clone.

d_gene: -; v_gene: TRBV9; abundance: -; j_gene: TRBJ1-1; CDR3aa: CASSVGPLNTEAFF; CDR3nt: TGTGCCAGCAGCGTAGGTCCGTTGAACACTGAAGCTTTCTTT
d_gene: -; v_gene: TRBV5-6; abundance: -; j_gene: TRBJ1-1; CDR3aa: CASSLVGGNEAFF; CDR3nt: TGTGCCAGCAGCTTGGTAGGGGGGAATGAAGCTTTCTTT
d_gene: -; v_gene: TRBV20-1; abundance: -; j_gene: TRBJ1-2; CDR3aa: CSARAGYGYTF; CDR3nt: TGCAGTGCTAGAGCTGGCTATGGCTACACCTTC
d_gene: -; v_gene: TRBV6-1; abundance: -; j_gene: TRBJ2-7; CDR3aa: CASSELRDILQYF; CDR3nt: TGTGCCAGCAGTGAACTTCGGGACATACTTCAGTACTTC
d_gene: -; v_gene: TRBV4-1; abundance: once; j_gene: TRBJ1-5; CDR3aa: CASSLHRGGAQHF; CDR3nt: TGCGCCAGCAGCCTACACCGCGGGGGGGCCCAGCATTTT
d_gene: -; v_gene: TRBV20-1; abundance: once; j_gene: TRBJ2-5; CDR3aa: CMFGDQETQYF; CDR3nt: TGCATGTTCGGGGACCAAGAGACCCAGTACTTC
d_gene: -; v_gene: TRBV4-1; abundance: -; j_gene: TRBJ2-7; CDR3aa: CASSQWGGDEQYF; CDR3nt: TGCGCCAGCAGCCAATGGGGGGGCGACGAGCAGTACTTC
d_gene: -; v_gene: TRBV29-1; abundance: -; j_gene: TRBJ1-5; CDR3aa: CSVATGGNQPQHF; CDR3nt: TGCAGCGTTGCGACAGGAGGGAATCAGCCCCAGCATTTT
d_gene: TRBD2; v_gene: TRBV10-3; abundance: -; j_gene: TRBJ2-7; CDR3aa: CAASGGYEQYF; CDR3nt: TGTGCTGCTAGCGGGGGTTACGAGCAGTACTTC
d_gene: -; v_gene: TRBV4-2; abundance: -; j_gene: TRBJ2-6; CDR3aa: CASSQDGPPLRASGANVLTF; CDR3nt: TGTGCCAGCAGCCAAGATGGTCCCCCCCTCAGGGCCTCTGGGGCCAACGTCCTGACTTTC
d_gene: TRBD2; v_gene: TRBV30; abundance: -; j_gene: TRBJ2-7; CDR3aa: CAWTGGLQYGQYF; CDR3nt: TGTGCCTGGACGGGGGGACTACAGTACGGGCAGTACTTC
d_gene: TRBD2; v_gene: TRBV6-1; abundance: -; j_gene: TRBJ2-1; CDR3aa: CATLAGGLNEQFF; CDR3nt: TGTGCCACTCTAGCGGGGGGGCTAAATGAGCAGTTCTTC
d_gene: TRBD1; v_gene: TRBV19; abundance: few; j_gene: TRBJ1-5; CDR3aa: CASSPGRTGGNQPQHF; CDR3nt: TGTGCCAGTAGTCCGGGTAGGACAGGGGGCAATCAGCCCCAGCATTTT
d_gene: -; v_gene: TRBV5-4; abundance: -; j_gene: TRBJ1-6; CDR3aa: CASSWGRPNSPLHF; CDR3nt: TGTGCCAGCAGTTGGGGACGGCCCAATTCACCCCTCCACTTT
d_gene: -; v_gene: TRBV30; abundance: -; j_gene: TRBJ1-2; CDR3aa: CAWKRRAQIYNYGYTF; CDR3nt: TGTGCCTGGAAACGGAGGGCGCAGATCTATAACTATGGCTACACCTTC
d_gene: TRBD1; v_gene: TRBV10-3; abundance: -; j_gene: TRBJ2-5; CDR3aa: CAISALTLRTGSKETQYF; CDR3nt: TGTGCCATCAGTGCCCTTACTTTACGGACAGGGTCGAAAGAGACCCAGTACTTC
d_gene: -; v_gene: TRBV30; abundance: -; j_gene: TRBJ1-2; CDR3aa: CAWQGTGYGYTF; CDR3nt: TGTGCCTGGCAGGGAACGGGGTATGGCTACACCTTC
d_gene: TRBD2; v_gene: TRBV18; abundance: -; j_gene: TRBJ2-5; CDR3aa: CASSPSGSVETQYF; CDR3nt: TGTGCCAGCTCACCTAGCGGGTCGGTTGAGACCCAGTACTTC
d_gene: -; v_gene: TRBV5-8; abundance: -; j_gene: TRBJ1-6; CDR3aa: CASSLEAGTPNSPLHF; CDR3nt: TGTGCCAGCAGCTTGGAGGCGGGGACTCCCAATTCACCCCTCCACTTT
d_gene: TRBD1; v_gene: TRBV7-8; abundance: -; j_gene: TRBJ2-3; CDR3aa: CASSLVPDRGSDTQYF; CDR3nt: TGTGCCAGCAGCTTAGTTCCGGACAGGGGATCAGATACGCAGTATTTT
d_gene: -; v_gene: TRBV6-5; abundance: -; j_gene: TRBJ1-3; CDR3aa: CASSLVSGNTIYF; CDR3nt: TGTGCCAGCAGTCTAGTTTCCGGAAACACCATATATTTT
d_gene: -; v_gene: TRBV7-3; abundance: -; j_gene: TRBJ2-3; CDR3aa: CASSFMSGDTQYF; CDR3nt: TGTGCCAGCAGCTTCATGTCGGGGGATACGCAGTATTTT
d_gene: TRBD1; v_gene: TRBV7-9; abundance: -; j_gene: TRBJ2-7; CDR3aa: CASSFEGQGYEQYF; CDR3nt: TGTGCCAGCAGCTTTGAGGGACAGGGCTACGAGCAGTACTTC
d_gene: -; v_gene: TRBV6-5; abundance: once; j_gene: TRBJ2-2; CDR3aa: CASSYRRGDTGELFF; CDR3nt: TGTGCCAGCAGTTACAGGCGGGGAGACACCGGGGAGCTGTTTTTT
d_gene: -; v_gene: TRBV7-2; abundance: -; j_gene: TRBJ2-1; CDR3aa: CASSIQGAGYNEQFF; CDR3nt: TGTGCCAGCAGCATCCAGGGAGCAGGCTACAATGAGCAGTTCTTC
d_gene: TRBD1; v_gene: TRBV6-1; abundance: -; j_gene: TRBJ2-7; CDR3aa: CASSERTGGYEQYF; CDR3nt: TGTGCCAGCAGTGAACGGACAGGGGGTTACGAGCAGTACTTC
d_gene: -; v_gene: TRBV21-1; abundance: -; j_gene: TRBJ2-7; CDR3aa: CASSPRGSSSYEQYF; CDR3nt: TGTGCCAGCAGTCCCAGGGGCTCCAGCTCCTACGAGCAGTACTTC
d_gene: -; v_gene: TRBV30; abundance: -; j_gene: TRBJ2-6; CDR3aa: CAWSDGSGANVLTF; CDR3nt: TGTGCCTGGAGTGACGGCTCTGGGGCCAACGTCCTGACTTTC
d_gene: TRBD1; v_gene: TRBV28; abundance: -; j_gene: TRBJ2-5; CDR3aa: CASSLWFGTGGILEEETQYF; CDR3nt: TGTGCCAGCAGTTTATGGTTCGGGACAGGGGGCATTTTAGAAGAAGAGACCCAGTACTTC
d_gene: -; v_gene: TRBV6-6; abundance: -; j_gene: TRBJ2-7; CDR3aa: CASSYSQEYEQYF; CDR3nt: TGTGCCAGCAGTTACTCGCAAGAGTACGAGCAGTACTTC
d_gene: TRBD1; v_gene: TRBV30; abundance: few; j_gene: TRBJ1-1; CDR3aa: CAWYQRQGAISTEAFF; CDR3nt: TGTGCCTGGTACCAGCGACAGGGGGCGATCAGCACTGAAGCTTTCTTT
d_gene: TRBD1; v_gene: TRBV5-1; abundance: -; j_gene: TRBJ1-6; CDR3aa: CASSPHGQGNNSPLHF; CDR3nt: TGCGCCAGCAGCCCACACGGACAGGGTAATAATTCACCCCTCCACTTT
d_gene: -; v_gene: TRBV4-3; abundance: once; j_gene: TRBJ2-4; CDR3aa: CASSLIVGARDIQYF; CDR3nt: TGCGCCAGCAGCCTCATCGTGGGGGCTCGGGACATTCAGTACTTC
d_gene: -; v_gene: TRBV5-1; abundance: -; j_gene: TRBJ2-3; CDR3aa: CASSFFDRHTQYF; CDR3nt: TGCGCCAGCAGCTTTTTCGATAGACATACGCAGTATTTT
d_gene: -; v_gene: TRBV4-1; abundance: -; j_gene: TRBJ1-6; CDR3aa: CASSRGESPLHF; CDR3nt: TGCGCCAGCAGCCGAGGGGAATCACCCCTCCACTTT
d_gene: TRBD1; v_gene: TRBV6-5; abundance: -; j_gene: TRBJ2-5; CDR3aa: CASRTNRGQETQYF; CDR3nt: TGTGCCAGCAGGACCAACAGGGGACAAGAGACCCAGTACTTC
d_gene: -; v_gene: TRBV18; abundance: -; j_gene: TRBJ2-2; CDR3aa: CASSPVRQIHTGELFF; CDR3nt: TGTGCCAGCTCACCAGTGAGGCAAATACACACCGGGGAGCTGTTTTTT
d_gene: -; v_gene: TRBV5-6; abundance: -; j_gene: TRBJ1-1; CDR3aa: CASSQTDTGNTEAFF; CDR3nt: TGTGCCAGCAGCCAGACGGATACAGGGAACACTGAAGCTTTCTTT
d_gene: TRBD1; v_gene: TRBV29-1; abundance: -; j_gene: TRBJ2-1; CDR3aa: CSANRGHNEQFF; CDR3nt: TGCAGCGCTAACAGGGGCCACAATGAGCAGTTCTTC
d_gene: -; v_gene: TRBV2; abundance: -; j_gene: TRBJ2-7; CDR3aa: CASRSGGPYEQYF; CDR3nt: TGTGCCAGCCGGAGTGGCGGACCCTACGAGCAGTACTTC
d_gene: -; v_gene: TRBV5-6; abundance: -; j_gene: TRBJ1-2; CDR3aa: CASSPPQGNYGYTF; CDR3nt: TGTGCCAGCAGCCCTCCGCAGGGAAACTATGGCTACACCTTC
d_gene: -; v_gene: TRBV9; abundance: -; j_gene: TRBJ2-7; CDR3aa: CASSVGKEPYEQYF; CDR3nt: TGTGCCAGCAGCGTAGGTAAGGAACCCTACGAGCAGTACTTC
d_gene: TRBD1; v_gene: TRBV30; abundance: -; j_gene: TRBJ1-1; CDR3aa: CAWSPYLRQGLNTEAFF; CDR3nt: TGTGCCTGGAGTCCCTACCTACGACAGGGATTGAACACTGAAGCTTTCTTT
d_gene: TRBD2; v_gene: TRBV11-3; abundance: -; j_gene: TRBJ2-3; CDR3aa: CASSSPSGGTDTQYF; CDR3nt: TGTGCCAGCAGCTCTCCCAGCGGGGGCACAGATACGCAGTATTTT
d_gene: -; v_gene: TRBV5-5; abundance: -; j_gene: TRBJ2-7; CDR3aa: CASSPNPGSYEQYF; CDR3nt: TGTGCCAGCAGCCCTAACCCGGGCTCCTACGAGCAGTACTTC
d_gene: -; v_gene: TRBV28; abundance: few; j_gene: TRBJ1-2; CDR3aa: CATTWTRDGYTF; CDR3nt: TGTGCCACCACGTGGACCCGGGATGGCTACACCTTC
d_gene: -; v_gene: TRBV5-6; abundance: -; j_gene: TRBJ2-7; CDR3aa: CASSAGVSYEQYF; CDR3nt: TGTGCCAGCAGCGCAGGGGTCTCCTACGAGCAGTACTTC
d_gene: TRBD1; v_gene: TRBV2; abundance: -; j_gene: TRBJ1-1; CDR3aa: CASRLGQGVKLAEAFF; CDR3nt: TGTGCCAGCAGATTGGGACAGGGGGTGAAATTGGCTGAAGCTTTCTTT
d_gene: -; v_gene: TRBV5-4; abundance: -; j_gene: TRBJ1-1; CDR3aa: CASSLQLNTEAFF; CDR3nt: TGTGCCAGCAGCTTACAATTGAACACTGAAGCTTTCTTT
d_gene: TRBD2; v_gene: TRBV19; abundance: -; j_gene: TRBJ2-7; CDR3aa: CASSTGTRTYEQYF; CDR3nt: TGTGCCAGTAGTACCGGGACTAGGACCTACGAGCAGTACTTC
d_gene: TRBD1; v_gene: TRBV30; abundance: -; j_gene: TRBJ2-5; CDR3aa: CAWSVPPGQGQETQYF; CDR3nt: TGTGCCTGGAGTGTACCCCCGGGACAGGGACAAGAGACCCAGTACTTC
d_gene: -; v_gene: TRBV7-2; abundance: -; j_gene: TRBJ2-1; CDR3aa: CASSFTGGVSSYNEQFF; CDR3nt: TGTGCCAGCAGCTTCACGGGGGGCGTTAGCTCCTACAATGAGCAGTTCTTC
d_gene: -; v_gene: TRBV6-1; abundance: -; j_gene: TRBJ1-2; CDR3aa: CASRPLGQSYGYTF; CDR3nt: TGTGCCAGCAGGCCGCTAGGACAGTCCTATGGCTACACCTTC